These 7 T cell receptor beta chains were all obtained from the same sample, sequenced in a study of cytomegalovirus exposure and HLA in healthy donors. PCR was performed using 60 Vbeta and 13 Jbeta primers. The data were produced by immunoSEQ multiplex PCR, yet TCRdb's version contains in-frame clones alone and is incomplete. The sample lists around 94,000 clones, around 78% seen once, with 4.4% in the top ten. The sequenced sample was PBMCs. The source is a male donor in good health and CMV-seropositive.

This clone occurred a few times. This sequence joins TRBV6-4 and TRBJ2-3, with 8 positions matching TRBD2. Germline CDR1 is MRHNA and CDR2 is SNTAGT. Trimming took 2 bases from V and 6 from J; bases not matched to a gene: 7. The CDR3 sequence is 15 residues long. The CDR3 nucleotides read TGTGCCAGCAGTGACACGGGGGGGGCCGCCGATACGCAGTATTTT. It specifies CASSDTGGAADTQYF.

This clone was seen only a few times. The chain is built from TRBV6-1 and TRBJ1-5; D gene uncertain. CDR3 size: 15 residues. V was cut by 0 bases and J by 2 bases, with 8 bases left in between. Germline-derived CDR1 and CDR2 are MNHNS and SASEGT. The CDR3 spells CASSEAVIGNQPQHF. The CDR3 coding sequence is TGTGCCAGCAGTGAAGCCGTGATAGGCAATCAGCCCCAGCATTTT.

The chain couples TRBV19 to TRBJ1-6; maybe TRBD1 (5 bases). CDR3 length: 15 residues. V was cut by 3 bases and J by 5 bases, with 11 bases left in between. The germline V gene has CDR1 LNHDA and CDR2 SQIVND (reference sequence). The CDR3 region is CASSMGRVDNSPLHF. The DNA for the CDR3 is TGTGCCAGTAGTATGGGCAGGGTGGATAATTCACCCCTCCACTTT.

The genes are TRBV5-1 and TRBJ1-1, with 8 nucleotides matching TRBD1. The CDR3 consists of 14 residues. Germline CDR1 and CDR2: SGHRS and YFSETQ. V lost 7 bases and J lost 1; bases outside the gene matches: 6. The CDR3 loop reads CASRAGTGNTEAFF. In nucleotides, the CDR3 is TGCGCCAGCCGTGCCGGGACAGGGAACACTGAAGCTTTCTTT. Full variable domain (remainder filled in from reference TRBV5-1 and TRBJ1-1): KAGVTQTPRYLIKTRGQQVTLSCSPISGHRSVSWYQQTPGQGLQFLFEYFSETQRNKGNFPGRFSGRQFSNSRSEMNVSTLELGDSALYLCASRAGTGNTEAFFGQGTRLTVV.

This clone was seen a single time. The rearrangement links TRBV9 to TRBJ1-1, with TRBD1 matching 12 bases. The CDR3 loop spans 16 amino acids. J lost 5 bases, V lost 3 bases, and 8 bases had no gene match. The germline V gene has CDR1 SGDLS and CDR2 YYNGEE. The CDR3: CASSERPGQGATEAFF. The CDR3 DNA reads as TGTGCCAGCAGCGAAAGACCGGGACAGGGGGCTACTGAAGCTTTCTTT.

In DNA, the CDR3 is TGTGCCAGCGCCCCTGGACAGGGTCTCACCTACGAGCAGTACTTC. Translated, it gives CASAPGQGLTYEQYF. The rearrangement links TRBV27 to TRBJ2-7, with 8 nucleotides matching TRBD1. CDR3 length equals 15 residues. V was pared by 8 bases and J by 2 bases, with 11 bases of the junction left unmatched. Germline V CDR1 and CDR2: MNHEY, SMNVEV (reference sequence).

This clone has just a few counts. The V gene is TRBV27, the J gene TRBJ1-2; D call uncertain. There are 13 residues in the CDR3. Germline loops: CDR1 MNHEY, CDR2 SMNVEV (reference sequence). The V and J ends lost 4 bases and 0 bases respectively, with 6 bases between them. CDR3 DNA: TGTGCCAGCAGTTCCAGTACTAACTATGGCTACACCTTC. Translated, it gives CASSSSTNYGYTF.